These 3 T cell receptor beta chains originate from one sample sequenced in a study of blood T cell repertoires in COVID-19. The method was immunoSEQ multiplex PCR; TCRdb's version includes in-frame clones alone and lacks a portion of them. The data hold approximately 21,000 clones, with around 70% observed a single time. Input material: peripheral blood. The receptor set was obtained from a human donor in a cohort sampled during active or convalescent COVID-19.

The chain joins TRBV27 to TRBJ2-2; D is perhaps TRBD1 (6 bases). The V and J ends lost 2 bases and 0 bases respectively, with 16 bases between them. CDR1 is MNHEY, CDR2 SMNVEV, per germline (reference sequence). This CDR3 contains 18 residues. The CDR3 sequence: CASSLDLGHPANTGELFF. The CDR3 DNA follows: TGTGCCAGCAGTTTAGATTTGGGACACCCAGCGAACACCGGGGAGCTGTTTTTT.

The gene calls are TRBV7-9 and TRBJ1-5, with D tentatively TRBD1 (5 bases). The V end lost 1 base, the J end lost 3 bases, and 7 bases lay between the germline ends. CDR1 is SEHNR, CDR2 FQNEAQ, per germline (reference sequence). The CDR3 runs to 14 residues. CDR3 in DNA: TGTGCCAGCAGCTTAGAGGGGTCCAATCAGCCCCAGCATTTT. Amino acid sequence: CASSLEGSNQPQHF.

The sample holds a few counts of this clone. The CDR3 spells CARVRGGEQYF. The CDR3 DNA follows: TGTGCCAGGGTCCGGGGGGGCGAGCAGTACTTC. This chain links TRBV3-1 (or the pseudogene TRBV3-2) with TRBJ2-7; 8 nucleotides align to TRBD2. The CDR3 runs 11 residues. The trim removed 9 bases at V and 6 bases at J, leaving 4 bases unmatched. The germline V gene encodes CDR1 LGHDT and CDR2 YNNKEL (reference sequence).